The next 23 T cell receptor beta chains were all read from a single sample in a study of blood T cell repertoires in COVID-19 (dated by TCRdb to the early 2020s). Libraries were constructed by the immunoSEQ multiplex PCR assay. Not all clones reach the TCRdb copy of this immuneACCESS table, which keeps in-frame sequences only. Checked studies attribute under half of the gap to unresolved V genes and leave the rest unexplained. In all, the sample holds approximately 35,000 clones, and roughly 85% of those were seen once. 6.6% of the sample comes from the top ten. The source material was peripheral blood. These receptors all come from a man aged 60 to 69 with active COVID-19.

The rearrangement joins TRBV7-6 to TRBJ2-5, with D perhaps TRBD2 (6 bases). The CDR3 consists of 16 residues. The V and J ends lost 2 bases and 5 bases respectively, with 18 bases between them. Germline CDR1 reads SGHVS; CDR2 reads FNYEAQ. The CDR3 DNA reads TGTGCCAGCAGCTTAAAATCGGGAGATCTTTGGGAGACCCAGTACTTC. Residues: CASSLKSGDLWETQYF.

DNA for the CDR3: TGTGCCAGCAGTTACTCGGGACAGGGAACGAACAATGAGCAGTTCTTC. Protein sequence: CASSYSGQGTNNEQFF. The V call is TRBV6-6, the J call TRBJ2-1; 9 bases align to TRBD1. The length of the CDR3 is 16 residues. Germline-derived CDR1 and CDR2 are MNHNY and SVGAGI (reference sequence). J lost 5 bases, V lost 0 bases, and 5 bases had no gene match.

The chain couples TRBV7-2 to TRBJ1-3, with 7 bases aligning to TRBD1. After removal of 6 bases from V and 4 bases from J, the junction contained 6 bases not matched to a gene. CDR3 length: 14 amino acids. Per the germline V gene, CDR1 is SGHTA and CDR2 is FQGNSA. The CDR3, as DNA: TGTGCCAGCAGGGAACAGGGGAGGGGAAACACCATATATTTT. Translation gives CASREQGRGNTIYF.

To note about this clone: One end of the junction does not line up with germline, which may come from a read error. The chain couples TRBV6-1 to TRBJ1-5; D ambiguous. CDR3 size: 18 residues. CDR1 is MNHNS and CDR2 is SASEGT in the germline V gene. CDR3 nucleotide sequence: TGTGCCAGCAGCGAAGAGGGAGATCGACCCTCTAGCAATCAGCCCCAGCATTTT. Its protein product is CASSEEGDRPSSNQPQHF.

CDR3 loop: CASRTSGYEQYF. The DNA for the CDR3 is TGTGCCAGCAGGACTAGCGGGTACGAGCAGTACTTC. The J gene is TRBJ2-7, the V gene TRBV6-5; 10 positions agree with TRBD2. After removal of 6 bases from V and 4 bases from J, the junction contained 0 bases not matched to a gene. The germline V gene encodes CDR1 MNHEY and CDR2 SVGAGI. The CDR3 extends over 12 amino acids.

The rearrangement links TRBV11-2 to TRBJ2-3; possible D gene TRBD1, 5 bases. This CDR3 contains 17 residues. Trimming stripped 1 base from V and 2 bases from J, with 16 bases between. Looked up from germline, CDR1 is SGHAT and CDR2 is FQNNGV. The CDR3 DNA reads TGTGCCAGCAGCTTAGCCCGCGGCGGACAATTCACAGATACGCAGTATTTT. Its protein product is CASSLARGGQFTDTQYF.

This clone was recorded only once. The chain carries TRBV24-1 and TRBJ2-5; 8 positions match TRBD2. CDR3 size: 15 residues. V lost 7 bases and J lost 5; bases outside the gene matches: 11. The germline gives CDR1 KGHDR, CDR2 SFDVKD. In DNA form, the CDR3 reads TGTGCCACCAGCCACCCCAGCGGGAGCCGGGAGACCCAGTACTTC. Translation: CATSHPSGSRETQYF.

This rearrangement joins TRBV11-2 to TRBJ2-3; 10 bases line up with TRBD2. Trimming removed 5 bases from V and 10 bases from J; junction bases left unmatched: 12. The CDR3 length is 15 residues. Germline CDR1 and CDR2: SGHAT and FQNNGV. The CDR3 DNA follows: TGTGCCAGCAGCAATTTAGGCTTGGGACTAGCGCCGCAGTATTTT. Its protein product is CASSNLGLGLAPQYF.

CDR3 in amino acids: CASRRKSGTTDTQYF. The DNA of the CDR3 is TGTGCCAGCAGAAGGAAGAGCGGGACCACAGATACGCAGTATTTT. This sequence joins TRBV6-5 and TRBJ2-3; 7 nucleotides align to TRBD2. CDR1 is MNHEY and CDR2 is SVGAGI in the germline V gene. V was clipped by 6 bases and J by 2 bases; unmatched bases: 8. The CDR3 length is 15 residues.

The rearrangement links TRBV7-8 to TRBJ2-7; TRBD2 matches 9 bases. CDR3 length equals 13 residues. Germline V gene sequence: CDR1 SGHVS, CDR2 FQNEAQ. V dropped 1 base and J dropped 7; count of bases not matched to a gene: 2. The CDR3 bases are TGTGCCAGCAGCTTAGGCGGGAGGGGTGAGCAGTACTTC. This encodes CASSLGGRGEQYF.

This chain links TRBV18 with TRBJ2-7; TRBD1 matches at 7 bases. This CDR3 contains 13 residues. Trimming cost V 3 bases and J 2 bases; bases outside gene matches: 1. CDR1 and CDR2 from the germline V gene are KGHSH and LQKENI. The CDR3 loop is CASSPDRAYEQYF. The CDR3 DNA sequence: TGTGCCAGCTCACCCGACAGGGCCTACGAGCAGTACTTC.

The count of this clone is one. The chain couples TRBV6-2 or TRBV6-3 to TRBJ1-5, with D possibly matching TRBD1 (6 bases). Per germline, CDR1 MNHEY and CDR2 SVGEGT. The CDR3 has 16 residues. V was shortened by 8 bases and J by 3 bases, with 20 bases between the two germline ends. The CDR3 reads CASGLGGAKTNQPQHF. CDR3 bases: TGTGCCAGCGGCCTAGGGGGGGCCAAAACCAATCAGCCCCAGCATTTT.

In nucleotides, the CDR3 is TGTGCCAGCTCACCAGGGCTCCTCTACGAGCAGTACGTC. Amino acid sequence: CASSPGLLYEQYV. The gene calls are TRBV18 and TRBJ2-7; unclear D gene. Germline lookup yields CDR1 KGHSH and CDR2 LQKENI. Trimming removed 2 bases from V and 3 bases from J, with 8 bases in between. The CDR3 extends over 13 amino acids.

V gene TRBV18 combines with J gene TRBJ1-2; D may be TRBD1 (6 bases). The CDR3 consists of 16 residues. Trimming took 3 bases from V and 2 from J, leaving 16 bases between them. Germline assignment: CDR1 KGHSH and CDR2 LQKENI. CDR3 sequence: CASSPNAGTQNYGYTF. The DNA of the CDR3 is TGTGCCAGCTCACCCAATGCCGGGACACAGAACTATGGCTACACCTTC.

The chain is built from TRBV9 and TRBJ2-1; perhaps TRBD2 as D (6 bases). Deletions cut 3 bases from V and 14 bases from J, with 27 bases between. This CDR3 is 16 amino acids long. Germline CDR1 is SGDLS and CDR2 is YYNGEE. CDR3 in amino acids: CASSATGTQSGLKEFF. CDR3 in DNA: TGTGCCAGCAGCGCTACCGGGACTCAGTCAGGCTTAAAGGAGTTCTTC.

V and J are TRBV19 and TRBJ2-2; maybe TRBD2 (5 bases). V was pared by 6 bases and J by 6 bases, with 14 bases between. CDR3 length: 14 amino acids. Germline loops: CDR1 LNHDA, CDR2 SQIVND (reference sequence). The CDR3, as DNA: TGTGCCAGTAGGACGGGAAGGTACGCCGGGGAGCTGTTTTTT. Protein: CASRTGRYAGELFF.

CDR3 in DNA: TGTGCCAGCAGAACCGGGACTAGCGGGACCTCGCGATACGAGCAGTACTTC. It is translated as CASRTGTSGTSRYEQYF. The chain uses TRBV5-4 and TRBJ2-7; 13 bases line up with TRBD2. Germline V gene sequence: CDR1 SGHNT, CDR2 YYREEE (reference sequence). V lost 5 bases, J lost 4 bases, and 12 bases stayed unmatched. This CDR3 comprises 17 residues.

The rearrangement uses TRBV5-4 and TRBJ2-1; 9 bases are shared with TRBD2. J was trimmed by 7 bases and V by 3 bases; bases with no gene match: 14. Per germline, CDR1 SGHNT and CDR2 YYREEE (reference sequence). The CDR3 consists of 17 residues. Here the CDR3 DNA reads TGTGCCAGCAGCTCCCCATATCCAGCGGGAGGTTCGAATGAGCAGTTCTTC. This encodes CASSSPYPAGGSNEQFF.

This clone appeared a few times. CDR3 loop: CASRGENDEYEQYF. The CDR3 coding sequence is TGTGCCAGCAGGGGCGAGAACGATGAGTACGAGCAGTACTTC. This chain connects TRBV2 to TRBJ2-7; D is undetermined. The ends were cut back, 6 bases at V and 4 bases at J, with 16 bases in the middle. The germline CDR1 and CDR2 sequences are SNHLY and FYNNEI. The CDR3 has 14 amino acids.

The rearrangement uses TRBV6-5 and TRBJ1-6, with D uncertain. Trimming pared 6 bases from V and 11 bases from J, leaving 17 bases between. This CDR3 spans 14 amino acids. Germline CDR1 MNHEY, CDR2 SVGAGI. The CDR3 DNA reads as TGTGCCAGCAGGGAGACTGGTGGCAGACCACCCCTCCACTTT. Protein sequence: CASRETGGRPPLHF.

This chain uses TRBV5-6 with TRBJ2-5, with D maybe TRBD2 (5 bases). The germline V and J ends were trimmed by 6 bases and 2 bases, with 14 bases remaining between them. The CDR3 has 14 amino acids. The germline V gene encodes CDR1 SGHDT and CDR2 YYEEEE. CDR3 in amino acids: CASNEEGIQETQYF. The DNA of the CDR3 is TGTGCCAGCAACGAAGAGGGCATTCAAGAGACCCAGTACTTC.

The rearrangement links TRBV29-1 to TRBJ2-1; 9 nucleotides agree with TRBD2. Germline trimming cut 7 bases from V and 6 bases from J; bases unmatched to any gene: 10. The germline gives CDR1 SQVTM, CDR2 ANQGSEA. The CDR3 spans 14 residues. This CDR3 is CSAELAGVGNEQFF. The CDR3 DNA reads TGCAGCGCGGAATTAGCGGGAGTGGGCAATGAGCAGTTCTTC.

As concerns this clone: The junction shows a germline mismatch at one end, possibly a read error. The J gene is TRBJ2-7, the V gene TRBV7-7; possibly TRBD2 for D (7 bases). The germline V gene encodes CDR1 SSHAT and CDR2 FNYEAQ (reference sequence). This CDR3 has 16 residues. The CDR3 protein is CASSGRREGVNYEQYF. The CDR3 DNA reads TGTGCTAGCAGCGGACGCAGGGAGGGGGTAAACTACGAGCAGTACTTC.